The 11 T cell receptor beta chains listed next were all sequenced from one sample in a study of blood T cell repertoires in COVID-19. The table came from immunoSEQ multiplex PCR; TCRdb's copy has only in-frame clones and leaves some out. The sample contains a few hundred thousand clones, about 90% of which appear only once. Sequenced: peripheral blood. These receptors were obtained from a man in his forties or fifties with acute or convalescent COVID-19.

DNA for the CDR3: TGTGCCAGCAGCCAGGGACTAGCGGGAGGAACGGGGAATGAGCAGTTCTTC. Protein sequence: CASSQGLAGGTGNEQFF. The rearrangement uses TRBV3-1 (or the pseudogene TRBV3-2) and TRBJ2-1; TRBD2 agrees at 15 bases. This CDR3 has 17 residues. Germline V CDR1 and CDR2: LGHDT, YNNKEL (reference sequence). Unmatched junction bases numbered 7, after V lost 3 bases and J lost 7 bases.

This chain links TRBV7-9 with TRBJ2-2; 8 nucleotides agree with TRBD2. Trimming removed 3 bases from V and 4 bases from J; junction bases left unmatched: 7. The V gene's germline CDR1 is SEHNR and CDR2 FQNEAQ (reference sequence). The CDR3 consists of 16 residues. CDR3 amino acids: CASSFPSGRGTGELFF. Here the CDR3 DNA reads TGTGCCAGCAGCTTCCCATCCGGGAGGGGCACCGGGGAGCTGTTTTTT.

This chain joins TRBV12-3 or TRBV12-4 and TRBJ1-1; D is uncertain. This CDR3 has 12 residues. The V end lost 1 base, the J end lost 12 bases, and 12 bases lay between the germline ends. Here the CDR3 reads CASSLVGSLTFF. CDR3 DNA: TGTGCCAGCAGTTTAGTGGGGAGTCTAACTTTCTTT.

V usage is TRBV28 and J usage is TRBJ2-3; 12 bases map to TRBD2. The V and J ends lost 3 bases and 4 bases, in that order; junction bases with no gene match: 11. The CDR3 is 18 amino acids. Germline V gene data show CDR1 as MDHEN and CDR2 as SYDVKM. The CDR3 DNA follows: TGTGCCAGCAGTTTTCTGTTGCAACTAGCGGGAGGCTCAGATACGCAGTATTTT. Translation: CASSFLLQLAGGSDTQYF.

The chain employs TRBV4-3 and TRBJ2-2, with unresolved D. CDR3 length: 14 residues. Trimming cost V 1 base and J 4 bases, with 7 bases left between them. Germline CDR1 reads LGHNA; CDR2 reads YSLEER. CDR3 sequence reads: CASSQGSVTGELFF. As DNA, the CDR3 is TGCGCCAGCAGCCAAGGGTCAGTCACCGGGGAGCTGTTTTTT.

V usage is TRBV18 and J usage is TRBJ2-7; a possible D gene is TRBD2 (6 bases). Trimming cost V 2 bases and J 4 bases, with 18 bases left between them. Looked up from germline, CDR1 is KGHSH and CDR2 is LQKENI. There are 16 residues in the CDR3. CDR3 in amino acids: CASSPSWGGVGYEQYF. The CDR3 DNA reads as TGTGCCAGCTCACCATCTTGGGGCGGGGTAGGGTACGAGCAGTACTTC.

CDR3 amino acids: CASSLLDSSITIYF. The CDR3 DNA follows: TGTGCCAGTAGTCTCCTGGACAGTTCAATCACCATATATTTT. The chain carries TRBV19 and TRBJ1-3, with a possible D match to TRBD1 (6 bases). CDR3 length: 14 amino acids. The V end lost 5 bases, the J end lost 9 bases, and 17 bases lay between the germline ends. Per the germline V gene, CDR1 is LNHDA and CDR2 is SQIVND (reference sequence).

The gene calls are TRBV5-1 and TRBJ1-2; 10 nucleotides agree with TRBD1. CDR1 is SGHRS, CDR2 YFSETQ, per germline. This CDR3 has 14 residues. V gave up 2 bases and J gave up 7 bases; unmatched junction bases: 5. The CDR3 reads CASSFGDRGGGYTF. The CDR3 DNA is TGCGCCAGCAGCTTCGGGGACAGGGGTGGTGGCTACACCTTC.

The chain employs TRBV25-1 and TRBJ1-4; 7 bases line up with TRBD1. CDR3 length: 14 residues. Germline CDR1 and CDR2: MGHDK and SYGVNS. V lost 3 bases to trimming and J lost 4 bases; unmatched junction nucleotides: 2. For the CDR3, the DNA is TGTGCCAGCAGTGACGACAGGGATAATGAAAAACTGTTTTTT. Residues: CASSDDRDNEKLFF.

In the case of this clone: Within the sample, other DNA sequences also encode this same CDR3. The rearrangement joins TRBV18 to TRBJ2-7; 7 bases fit TRBD1. CDR1 KGHSH and CDR2 LQKENI come from the germline V gene. This CDR3 is built from 14 residues. After removal of 2 bases from V and 0 bases from J, the junction contained 1 base not matched to a gene. The CDR3 loop reads CASSPGTDSYEQYF. DNA for the CDR3: TGTGCCAGCTCACCAGGGACAGACTCCTACGAGCAGTACTTC.

The chain employs TRBV24-1 and TRBJ2-7; no reliable D call. This CDR3 is 13 amino acids long. CDR1 KGHDR and CDR2 SFDVKD come from the germline V gene. Trimming removed 4 bases from V and 7 bases from J, with 13 bases in between. The CDR3 is CATSDPRRQEQYF. The CDR3, as DNA: TGTGCCACCAGTGACCCCCGTCGACAAGAGCAGTACTTC.